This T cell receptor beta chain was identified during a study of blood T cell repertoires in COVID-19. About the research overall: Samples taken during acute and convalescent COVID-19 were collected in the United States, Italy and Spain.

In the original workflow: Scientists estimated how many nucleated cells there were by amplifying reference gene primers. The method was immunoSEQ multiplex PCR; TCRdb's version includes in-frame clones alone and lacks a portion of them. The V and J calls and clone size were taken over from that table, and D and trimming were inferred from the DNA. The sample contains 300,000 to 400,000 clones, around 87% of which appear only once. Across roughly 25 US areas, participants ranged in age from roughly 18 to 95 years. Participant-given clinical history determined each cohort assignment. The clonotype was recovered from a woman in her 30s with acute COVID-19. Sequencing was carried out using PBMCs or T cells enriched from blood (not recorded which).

The CDR3 bases are TGTGCCAGCGGCCATGAAAAACTGTTTTTT. Translated, it gives CASGHEKLFF. The chain is built from TRBV27 and TRBJ1-4; D gene unclear. This CDR3 contains 10 residues. V lost 8 bases to trimming and J lost 6 bases, with 4 bases between them. Germline V gene lookup returns CDR1 MNHEY and CDR2 SMNVEV (reference sequence).